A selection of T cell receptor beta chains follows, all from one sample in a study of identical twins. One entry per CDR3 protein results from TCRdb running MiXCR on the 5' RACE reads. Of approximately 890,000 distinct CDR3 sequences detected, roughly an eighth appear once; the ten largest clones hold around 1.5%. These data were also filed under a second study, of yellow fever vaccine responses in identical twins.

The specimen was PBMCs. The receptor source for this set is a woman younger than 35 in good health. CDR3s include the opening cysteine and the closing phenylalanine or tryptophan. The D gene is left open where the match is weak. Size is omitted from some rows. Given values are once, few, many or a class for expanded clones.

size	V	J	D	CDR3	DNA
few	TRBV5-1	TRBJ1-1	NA	CASWDGLNTEAFF	TGCGCCAGCTGGGACGGCTTGAACACTGAAGCTTTCTTT
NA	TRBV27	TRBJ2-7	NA	CASSLTGNTYDGQYF	TGTGCCAGCAGTCTCACAGGTAACACCTACGATGGGCAGTACTTC
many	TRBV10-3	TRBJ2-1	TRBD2	CAIRPGTSENEQFF	TGTGCCATCAGGCCCGGGACTAGCGAGAATGAGCAGTTCTTC
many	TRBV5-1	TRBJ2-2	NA	CASSLGRSTGELFF	TGCGCCAGCAGCTTGGGTCGCTCCACCGGGGAGCTGTTTTTT
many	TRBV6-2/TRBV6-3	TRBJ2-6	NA	CASKSSGANVLTF	TGTGCCAGCAAGTCCTCTGGGGCCAACGTCCTGACTTTC
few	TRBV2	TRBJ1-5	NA	CASSRGESANQPQHF	TGTGCCAGCAGTAGGGGAGAGTCAGCCAATCAGCCCCAGCATTTT
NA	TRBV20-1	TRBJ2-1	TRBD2	CSARQASGNYNEQFF	TGCAGTGCTAGACAAGCTAGCGGGAACTACAATGAGCAGTTCTTC
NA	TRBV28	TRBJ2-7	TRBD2	CASSFVGEGSYEQYF	TGTGCCAGCAGTTTTGTAGGGGAGGGCTCCTACGAGCAGTACTTC
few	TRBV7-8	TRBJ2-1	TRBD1	CASSTRTGGRGNEQFF	TGTGCCAGCAGCACTAGGACAGGGGGCAGGGGCAATGAGCAGTTCTTC
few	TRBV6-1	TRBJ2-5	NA	CASSELAYQETQYF	TGTGCCAGCAGTGAACTAGCGTACCAAGAGACCCAGTACTTC
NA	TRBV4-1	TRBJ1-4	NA	CASSQVSGLTNEKLFF	TGCGCCAGCAGCCAAGTATCCGGACTAACTAATGAAAAACTGTTTTTT
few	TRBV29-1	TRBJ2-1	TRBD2	CSVYGTSSNEQFF	TGCAGCGTCTACGGGACTAGCAGTAATGAGCAGTTCTTC
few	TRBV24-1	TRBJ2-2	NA	CATSESGRGGTGELFF	TGTGCCACCAGTGAGTCTGGTAGGGGTGGAACCGGGGAGCTGTTTTTT
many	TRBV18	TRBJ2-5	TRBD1	CASSPRDSQETQYF	TGTGCCAGCTCACCTCGGGACAGCCAAGAGACCCAGTACTTC
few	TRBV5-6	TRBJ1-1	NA	CASSLRFGGNTEAFF	TGTGCCAGCAGCTTACGTTTTGGGGGGAATACTGAAGCTTTCTTT
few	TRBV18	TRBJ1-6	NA	CASSTTKSNSPLHF	TGTGCCAGCTCAACGACAAAGTCCAATTCACCCCTCCACTTT
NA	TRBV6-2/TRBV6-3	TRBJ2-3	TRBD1	CASDSSLDRGKIYWTDTQYF	TGTGCCAGCGATTCGAGTTTAGACAGGGGGAAGATTTACTGGACAGATACGCAGTATTTT
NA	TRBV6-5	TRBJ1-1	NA	CASSYATLAEAFF	TGTGCCAGCAGTTACGCGACGTTAGCTGAAGCTTTCTTT
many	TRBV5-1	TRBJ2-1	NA	CASSLAAYPSYNEQFF	TGCGCCAGCAGCTTGGCCGCCTACCCTTCCTACAATGAGCAGTTCTTC
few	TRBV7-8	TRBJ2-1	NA	CASSPTGSRREQFF	TGTGCCAGCAGCCCCACGGGCTCCCGAAGGGAGCAGTTCTTC
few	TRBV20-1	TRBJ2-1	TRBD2	CSARPMLSGTYNEQFF	TGCAGTGCTAGACCGATGCTTAGCGGGACCTACAATGAGCAGTTCTTC
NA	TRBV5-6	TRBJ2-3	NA	CASSFARDTQYF	TGTGCCAGCAGCTTTGCGAGGGATACGCAGTATTTT
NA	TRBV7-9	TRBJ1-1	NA	CASSPRTILRTEAFF	TGTGCCAGCAGCCCGCGGACGATTTTACGGACTGAAGCTTTCTTT
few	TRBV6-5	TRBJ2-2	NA	CASSYFSGGGELFF	TGTGCCAGCAGTTACTTCTCCGGGGGCGGGGAGCTGTTTTTT
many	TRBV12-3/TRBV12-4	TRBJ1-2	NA	CASSTTGGGYTF	TGTGCCAGCAGTACAACGGGGGGCGGCTACACCTTC
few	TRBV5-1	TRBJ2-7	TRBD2	CASSSTGLAGAFGEQYF	TGCGCCAGCAGCTCTACCGGACTAGCGGGAGCATTTGGCGAGCAGTACTTC
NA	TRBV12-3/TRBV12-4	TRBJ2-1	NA	CASSLSRKEQFF	TGTGCCAGCAGTTTATCACGGAAGGAGCAGTTCTTC
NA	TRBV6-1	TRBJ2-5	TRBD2	CASRGGSGGETQYF	TGTGCCAGCAGGGGAGGTAGCGGGGGTGAGACCCAGTACTTC
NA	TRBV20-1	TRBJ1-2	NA	CSATGAGYGYTF	TGCAGTGCTACCGGGGCTGGCTATGGCTACACCTTC
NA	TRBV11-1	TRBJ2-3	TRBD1	CASSSHDRAQGGTDTQYF	TGTGCCAGCAGCTCACATGACAGGGCCCAAGGGGGCACAGATACGCAGTATTTT
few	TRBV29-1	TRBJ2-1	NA	CSVEERPGGSEQFF	TGCAGCGTTGAAGAACGTCCCGGTGGGAGTGAGCAGTTCTTC
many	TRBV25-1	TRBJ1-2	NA	CASRAGVYGYTF	TGTGCCAGCAGAGCGGGTGTCTATGGCTACACCTTC
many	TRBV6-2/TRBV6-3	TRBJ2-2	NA	CASSYFDSTGELFF	TGTGCCAGCAGTTACTTCGACAGCACCGGGGAGCTGTTTTTT
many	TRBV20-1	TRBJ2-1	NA	CSARDYVHNEQFF	TGCAGTGCTAGAGATTATGTTCACAATGAGCAGTTCTTC
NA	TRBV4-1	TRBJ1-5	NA	CASSQVAGQPQHF	TGCGCCAGCAGCCAAGTGGCCGGGCAGCCCCAGCATTTT
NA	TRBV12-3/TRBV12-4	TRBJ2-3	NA	CASQSPELDTQYF	TGTGCCAGCCAATCCCCAGAGTTAGACACGCAGTATTTT
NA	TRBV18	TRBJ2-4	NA	CASSPPGGGAAKNIQYF	TGTGCCAGCTCACCACCAGGAGGGGGCGCCGCCAAAAACATTCAGTACTTC
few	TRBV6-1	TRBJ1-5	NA	CASSAPGSQPQHF	TGTGCCAGCAGTGCCCCTGGGAGTCAGCCCCAGCATTTT
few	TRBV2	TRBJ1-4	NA	CASSSRALGEKLFF	TGTGCCAGCAGTTCCCGGGCCCTCGGAGAAAAACTGTTTTTT
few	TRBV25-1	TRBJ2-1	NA	CASSSQPRTVNNEQFF	TGTGCCAGCAGTTCTCAACCCAGGACAGTTAACAATGAGCAGTTCTTC
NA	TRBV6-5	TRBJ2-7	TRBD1	CASSYSTDRRSSYEQYF	TGTGCCAGCAGTTACTCGACGGACAGGCGGAGCTCCTACGAGCAGTACTTC
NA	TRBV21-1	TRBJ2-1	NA	CAREGRGHEQFF	TGTGCCAGAGAAGGAAGGGGACATGAGCAGTTCTTC
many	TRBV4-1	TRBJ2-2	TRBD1	CASRPGTGTGELFF	TGCGCCAGCAGACCCGGGACAGGGACCGGGGAGCTGTTTTTT
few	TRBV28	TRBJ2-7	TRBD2	CASRGRLASYEQYF	TGTGCCAGCAGGGGAAGACTAGCTTCCTACGAGCAGTACTTC
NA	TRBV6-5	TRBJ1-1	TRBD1	CASVWGQMNTEAFF	TGTGCCAGCGTTTGGGGACAGATGAACACTGAAGCTTTCTTT
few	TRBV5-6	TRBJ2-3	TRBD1	CASSRRTGRTDTQYF	TGTGCCAGCAGCAGACGGACAGGACGCACAGATACGCAGTATTTT
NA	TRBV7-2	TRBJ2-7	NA	CASSTRTTSYEQYF	TGTGCCAGCAGCACGCGGACTACTTCATACGAGCAGTACTTC
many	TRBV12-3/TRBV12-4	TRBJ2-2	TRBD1	CASSWTGTTGELFF	TGTGCCAGCAGTTGGACAGGGACCACCGGGGAGCTGTTTTTT
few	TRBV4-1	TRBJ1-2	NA	CASSQDLPGPTYGYTF	TGCGCCAGCAGCCAAGATCTACCAGGACCGACCTATGGCTACACCTTC
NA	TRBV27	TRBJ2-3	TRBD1	CASTKLGTADTDTQYF	TGTGCCAGCACCAAACTCGGGACAGCGGACACAGATACGCAGTATTTT
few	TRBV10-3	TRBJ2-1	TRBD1	CAISDAMAGGSRPYNEQFF	TGTGCCATCAGTGACGCAATGGCAGGGGGCTCTAGGCCGTACAATGAGCAGTTCTTC
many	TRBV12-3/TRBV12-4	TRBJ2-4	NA	CASSPQGVAKNIQYF	TGTGCCAGCAGTCCACAGGGAGTAGCCAAAAACATTCAGTACTTC
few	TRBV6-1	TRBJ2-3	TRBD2	CASSERGARSTDTQYF	TGTGCCAGCAGTGAGCGGGGGGCCCGTAGCACAGATACGCAGTATTTT
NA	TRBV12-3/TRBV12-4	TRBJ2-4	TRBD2	CASNLSGGRNIQYF	TGTGCCAGCAATCTCTCGGGAGGTAGAAACATTCAGTACTTC
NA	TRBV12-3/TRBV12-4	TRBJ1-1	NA	CASAMNTEAFF	TGTGCCAGCGCAATGAACACTGAAGCTTTCTTT
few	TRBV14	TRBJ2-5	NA	CASSQGGSGIQETQYF	TGTGCCAGCAGCCAAGGGGGATCGGGTATCCAAGAGACCCAGTACTTC
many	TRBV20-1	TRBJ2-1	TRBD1	CSANWDRSFYNEQFF	TGCAGTGCCAACTGGGACAGATCTTTTTACAATGAGCAGTTCTTC